Below are 14 T cell receptor beta chains sequenced from a single sample in a study of blood T cell repertoires in COVID-19. Here immunoSEQ multiplex PCR was the method, and the copy in TCRdb shows in-frame clones only, minus some. The sample carries approximately 140,000 clones, 84% recorded once. The specimen sequenced was PBMCs or T cells enriched from blood (not recorded which). Source of these receptors: a man aged 40-49 years with acute COVID-19.

The chain links TRBV10-3 to TRBJ2-1, with TRBD1 matching 8 bases. CDR1 and CDR2 from the germline V gene are ENHRY and SYGVKD. Unmatched junction bases numbered 4, after V lost 0 bases and J lost 3 bases. The CDR3 length is 16 residues. The CDR3 protein is CAISESLGQGYNEQFF. The CDR3 DNA is TGTGCCATCAGTGAGTCTTTAGGACAGGGCTACAATGAGCAGTTCTTC.

A note on this clone: Other DNA sequences of this sample code for an identical CDR3. The chain carries TRBV2 and TRBJ1-1; 8 nucleotides line up with TRBD1. CDR3 length: 14 residues. The V gene's germline CDR1 is SNHLY and CDR2 FYNNEI. V trimming: 6 bases; J trimming: 4 bases; junction bases outside the gene matches: 7. The CDR3 loop reads CASSGDRGVTEAFF. CDR3 sequence (DNA): TGTGCCAGCAGCGGAGACAGGGGAGTCACTGAAGCTTTCTTT.

This clone was picked up one time. The rearrangement uses TRBV6-1 and TRBJ2-5; 7 nucleotides agree with TRBD1. The J segment lost 2 bases and the V segment lost 2 bases, leaving 5 bases of the junction unmatched. This CDR3 has 15 residues. The germline gives CDR1 MNHNS, CDR2 SASEGT. CDR3 sequence (DNA): TGTGCCAGCAGTGAAACGGGACAGACACAAGAGACCCAGTACTTC. Its translation is CASSETGQTQETQYF.

The rearrangement joins TRBV2 to TRBJ1-3; 10 nucleotides align to TRBD1. This CDR3 contains 16 residues. V shed 2 bases, J shed 3 bases, and the junction held 4 bases outside the gene matches. The germline gives CDR1 SNHLY, CDR2 FYNNEI. As DNA, the CDR3 is TGTGCCAGCAGTGAAACGGGGACAGGGGTTGGAAACACCATATATTTT. The encoded protein is CASSETGTGVGNTIYF.

This clone appeared once. The chain combines TRBV19 with TRBJ2-3; TRBD2 matches at 10 bases. The germline gives CDR1 LNHDA, CDR2 SQIVND (reference sequence). The CDR3 length is 17 residues. Germline trimming cut 0 bases from V and 3 bases from J; bases unmatched to any gene: 6. The CDR3 is CASSIDEGTSVTDTQYF. The CDR3 DNA is TGTGCCAGTAGTATAGATGAAGGGACTAGCGTAACAGATACGCAGTATTTT. Drawing the rest from reference TRBV19 and TRBJ2-3, the complete variable domain is DGGITQSPKYLFRKEGQNVTLSCEQNLNHDAMYWYRQDPGQGLRLIYYSQIVNDFQKGDIAEGYSVSREKKESFPLTVTSAQKNPTAFYLCASSIDEGTSVTDTQYFGPGTRLTVL.

The chain recombines TRBV2 with TRBJ2-1; 13 positions agree with TRBD2. Germline CDR1 and CDR2: SNHLY and FYNNEI. V was pared by 5 bases and J by 4 bases, with 2 bases of the junction left unmatched. This CDR3 is 15 amino acids long. CDR3 sequence: CASSLLAGGYNEQFF. DNA for the CDR3: TGTGCCAGCAGTCTACTAGCGGGAGGGTACAATGAGCAGTTCTTC. Full variable domain (remainder filled in from reference TRBV2 and TRBJ2-1): EPEVTQTPSHQVTQMGQEVILRCVPISNHLYFYWYRQILGQKVEFLVSFYNNEISEKSEIFDDQFSVERPDGSNFTLKIRSTKLEDSAMYFCASSLLAGGYNEQFFGPGTRLTVL.

The chain joins TRBV27 to TRBJ1-4; D may be TRBD1 (6 bases). The CDR3 runs 14 residues. Germline assignment: CDR1 MNHEY and CDR2 SMNVEV (reference sequence). The V end was cut by 4 bases, the J end by 9 bases, with 15 bases between. This CDR3 reads CASSWSRGRQKLFF. The CDR3 coding sequence is TGTGCCAGCAGTTGGAGCAGGGGTAGGCAAAAACTGTTTTTT.

The V and J genes are TRBV5-5 and TRBJ1-2, with 7 bases fitting TRBD1. This CDR3 has 17 residues. Trimming removed 4 bases from V and 0 bases from J; junction bases left unmatched: 12. Germline CDR1 and CDR2: SGHKS and YYEKEE (reference sequence). This CDR3 is CASSIRPTGRSNYGYTF. In nucleotides, the CDR3 is TGTGCCAGCAGCATCCGCCCGACAGGGCGGTCTAACTATGGCTACACCTTC.

The V gene is TRBV7-2, the J gene TRBJ1-5, with a weak D call TRBD1 (5 bases). The CDR3 spans 16 residues. Germline values: CDR1 SGHTA, CDR2 FQGNSA. Trimming pared 2 bases from V and 2 bases from J, leaving 13 bases between. Here the CDR3 reads CASSLTDTAGNQPQHF. DNA for the CDR3: TGTGCCAGCAGCTTAACGGACACAGCTGGCAATCAGCCCCAGCATTTT.

This CDR3 reads CASSLDPGDGYTF. The CDR3 DNA reads as TGCGCCAGCAGCCTGGATCCCGGGGATGGCTACACCTTC. The J gene is TRBJ1-2, the V gene TRBV5-1; no firm D call. The CDR3 covers 13 residues. V lost 4 bases and J 6 bases, leaving 13 bases between the germline ends. Germline assignment: CDR1 SGHRS and CDR2 YFSETQ.

This sequence joins TRBV3-1 (or the pseudogene TRBV3-2) and TRBJ1-2, with 7 nucleotides matching TRBD1. The CDR3 spans 14 residues. Germline V CDR1 and CDR2: LGHDT, YNNKEL (reference sequence). The ends lost 0 bases at V and 6 bases at J; junction bases unmatched: 4. The CDR3 reads CASSQDEGADGYTF. The CDR3, as DNA: TGTGCCAGCAGCCAAGATGAGGGGGCTGATGGCTACACCTTC.

The chain has TRBV6-1 and TRBJ1-1; D gene unclear. The V end lost 1 base, the J end lost 6 bases, and 9 bases lay between the germline ends. The CDR3 totals 13 residues. CDR1 is MNHNS and CDR2 is SASEGT in the germline V gene. The CDR3 region is CASSEVVRAEAFF. CDR3 sequence (DNA): TGTGCCAGCAGTGAAGTGGTACGGGCTGAAGCTTTCTTT.

The chain recombines TRBV7-8 with TRBJ2-2; 8 nucleotides agree with TRBD1. The CDR3 has 16 amino acids. Germline CDR1 SGHVS, CDR2 FQNEAQ. The J segment lost 6 bases and the V segment lost 5 bases, leaving 11 bases of the junction unmatched. The DNA for the CDR3 is TGTGCCAGCAGCGTCCGACAGGGGATTTTCGCCGGGGAGCTGTTTTTT. Protein sequence: CASSVRQGIFAGELFF.

The chain recombines TRBV19 with TRBJ2-7; D possibly corresponds to TRBD1 (6 bases). Germline V gives CDR1 LNHDA, CDR2 SQIVND (reference sequence). The CDR3 contains 17 residues. V lost 5 bases and J 0 bases, leaving 20 bases between the germline ends. Written as DNA, the CDR3 is TGTGCCAGTAGTCGTTCGGAGTCGGGACACCCCTCCTACGAGCAGTACTTC. Translation: CASSRSESGHPSYEQYF.